This TCR beta chain originates from a study of blood T cell repertoires in COVID-19. As for the study in general: Donors in the United States, Italy and Spain gave samples during acute or convalescent COVID-19.

Assay used: immunoSEQ multiplex PCR; TCRdb lists only in-frame clones, some missing. The sample holds 110,000 or so clones, approximately 90% seen once. This clone was counted only a few times. V was shortened by 4 bases and J by 0 bases, with 19 bases between the two germline ends. From germline, CDR1 is SNHLY and CDR2 FYNNEI. The CDR3 extends over 18 amino acids. The receptor comes from a human donor in a cohort sampled during active COVID-19. The genes are TRBV2 and TRBJ2-4; unclear D gene. The sequencing sample was made of peripheral blood. This CDR3 reads CASSGDRRSVVAKNIQYF. CDR3 sequence (DNA): TGTGCCAGCAGTGGAGATCGGCGGTCAGTAGTAGCCAAAAACATTCAGTACTTC.